This TCR beta chain was sequenced during a study of blood T cell repertoires in COVID-19. Study background: Samples representing acute and convalescent COVID-19 were sourced from the United States, Italy and Spain.

TCRdb's copy holds only in-frame clones and misses some; the assay was immunoSEQ multiplex PCR. The table shows roughly 280,000 clones, with 70% to 90% occurring only once. V trimming: 6 bases; J trimming: 8 bases; junction bases outside the gene matches: 10. CDR3 length: 14 residues. In germline, CDR1 is MDHEN, CDR2 SYDVKM. Ages ranged from about 18 to 89 years, with residence in about two dozen US areas. Membership in each cohort depended on participant-reported clinical history. The sample taken for sequencing was PBMCs or T cells enriched from blood (not recorded which). The receptor's source is a woman in her twenties or thirties with acute COVID-19. The chain has TRBV28 and TRBJ2-3; 8 nucleotides align to TRBD2. The CDR3 DNA reads TGTGCCAGCAGAAACCAAGCGGGAGATGGTACGCAGTATTTT. It specifies CASRNQAGDGTQYF.